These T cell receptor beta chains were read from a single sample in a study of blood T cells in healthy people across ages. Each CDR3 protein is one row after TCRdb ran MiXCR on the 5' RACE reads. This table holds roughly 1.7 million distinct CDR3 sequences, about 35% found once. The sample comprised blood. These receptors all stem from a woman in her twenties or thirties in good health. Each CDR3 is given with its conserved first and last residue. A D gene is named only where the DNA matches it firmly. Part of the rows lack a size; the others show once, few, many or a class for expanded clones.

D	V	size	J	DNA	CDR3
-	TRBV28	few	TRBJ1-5	TGTGCCAGCAGTCCCGCAGGGGTTACGGGCAATCAGCCCCAGCATTTT	CASSPAGVTGNQPQHF
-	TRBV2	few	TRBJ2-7	TGTGCCAGCAGTCGACAGGACCACTACGAGCAGTACTTC	CASSRQDHYEQYF
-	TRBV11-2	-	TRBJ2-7	TGTGCCAGCAGCCGAACTACCGGGGCCACATACGAGCAGTACTTC	CASSRTTGATYEQYF
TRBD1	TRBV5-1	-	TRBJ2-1	TGCGCCAGCAGCACCCGGGACAGGGACAATGTGCAGTTCTTC	CASSTRDRDNVQFF
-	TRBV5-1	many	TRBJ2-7	TGCGCCAGCAGCTCCCAGGGTTACGAGCAGTACTTC	CASSSQGYEQYF
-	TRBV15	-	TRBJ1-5	TGTGCCACCGGCGCAGGACCCTATAGCAATCAGCCCCAGCATTTT	CATGAGPYSNQPQHF
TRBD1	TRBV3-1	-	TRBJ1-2	TGTGCCAGCAGCCAAGAGGGACAGGGATTGGGCTATGGCTACACCTTC	CASSQEGQGLGYGYTF
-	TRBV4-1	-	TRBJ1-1	TGCGCCAGCAGCCAGGCTTTCGGACAGAACACTGAAGCTTTCTTT	CASSQAFGQNTEAFF
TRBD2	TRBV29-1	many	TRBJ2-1	TGCAGCGTTGAAGAACTAGCGGGAGGGGAGTTCTTC	CSVEELAGGEFF
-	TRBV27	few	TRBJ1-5	TGTGCCAGCAGTCCGCGGGGGGCGGGCCAGCCCCAGCATTTT	CASSPRGAGQPQHF
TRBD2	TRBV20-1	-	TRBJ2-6	TGCAGTGCTAGGCCATTAGCGGGGGGCCGCTCTGGGGCCAACGTCCTGACTTTC	CSARPLAGGRSGANVLTF
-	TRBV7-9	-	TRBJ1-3	TGTGCCAGCAGCTTAGGCGCAGACCTGAGCTCTGGAAGCACCATATATTTT	CASSLGADLSSGSTIYF
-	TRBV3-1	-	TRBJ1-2	TGTGCCAGCAGCCACGGATGGACGGCTAACTATGGCTACACCTTC	CASSHGWTANYGYTF
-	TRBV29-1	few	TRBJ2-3	TGCAGCGTTCTCAGCTTGTACGATACGCAGTATTTT	CSVLSLYDTQYF
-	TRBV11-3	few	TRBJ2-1	TGTGCCAGCAGCTTAGTACAAGGGGAACAGTTCTTC	CASSLVQGEQFF
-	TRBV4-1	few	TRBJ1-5	TGCGCCAGCAGCCAAGAGTTTAAGGGCTCGGGCAATCAGCCCCAGCATTTT	CASSQEFKGSGNQPQHF
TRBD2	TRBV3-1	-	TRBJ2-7	TGTGCCAGCAGCCAAGCTGGACTAGAGTCCGAGCAGTACTTC	CASSQAGLESEQYF
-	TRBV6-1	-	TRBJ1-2	TGTGCCAGCAGTGAAATTAGTGTTGGCTACACCTTC	CASSEISVGYTF
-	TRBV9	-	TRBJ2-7	TGTGCCAGCAGCCTAAGGCTTGGGGGCTCTTACGAGCAGTACTTC	CASSLRLGGSYEQYF
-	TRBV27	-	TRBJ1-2	TGTGCCAGCAGTTCCATCCCTAGGGAAGCTAACTATGGCTACACCTTC	CASSSIPREANYGYTF
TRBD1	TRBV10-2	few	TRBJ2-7	TGCGCCAGCAGCGACAGGGGGGGAACCTACGAGCAGTACTTC	CASSDRGGTYEQYF
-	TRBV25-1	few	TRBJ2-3	TGTGCCAGCAGTGCAGGGGTTGCGCAGTATTTT	CASSAGVAQYF
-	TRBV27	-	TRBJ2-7	TGTGCCAGCTCTCCCCGGGGGGCCTTAGGGCAGTACTTC	CASSPRGALGQYF
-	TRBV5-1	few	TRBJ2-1	TGCGCCAGCAGCCCTGGGGTGAACAATGACCGAGGTGAGCAGTTCTTC	CASSPGVNNDRGEQFF
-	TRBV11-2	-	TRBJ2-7	TGTGCCAGCAGCCCCAGCGGCGGGGCTGGCTACGAGCAGTACTTC	CASSPSGGAGYEQYF
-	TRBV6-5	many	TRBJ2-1	TGTGCCAGCAGGACTACAGGCCCCCGGGAGCAGTTCTTC	CASRTTGPREQFF
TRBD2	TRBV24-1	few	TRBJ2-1	TGTGCCACCACCAGCGGGAGAAGTAGATCCTACAATGAGCAGTTCTTC	CATTSGRSRSYNEQFF
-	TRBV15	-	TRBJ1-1	TGTGCCACCAGCTCTACCATGGGGGTTGGGAACACTGAAGCTTTCTTT	CATSSTMGVGNTEAFF
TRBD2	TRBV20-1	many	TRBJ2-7	TGCAGTGCTAGGGCCCCTAGCGGCGAGCAGTACTTC	CSARAPSGEQYF
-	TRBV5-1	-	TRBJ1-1	TGCGCCAGCAGCTTGGGGCAGATTATCATGAACACTGAAGCTTTCTTT	CASSLGQIIMNTEAFF
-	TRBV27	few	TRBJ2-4	TGTGCCAGCAGTTTATTAGGGGGTGAAAACATTCAGTACTTC	CASSLLGGENIQYF